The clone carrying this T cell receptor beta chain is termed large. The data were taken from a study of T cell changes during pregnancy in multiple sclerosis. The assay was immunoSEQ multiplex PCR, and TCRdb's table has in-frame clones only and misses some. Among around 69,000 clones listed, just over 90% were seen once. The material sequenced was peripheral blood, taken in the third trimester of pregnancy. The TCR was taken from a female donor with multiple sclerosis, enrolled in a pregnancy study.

CDR3 loop: CASSYRGRVGTEAFF. In nucleotides, the CDR3 is TGTGCCAGCAGTTACCGGGGGAGGGTTGGCACTGAAGCTTTCTTT. V and J are TRBV6-5 and TRBJ1-1, with a weak D call TRBD1 (5 bases). The CDR3 extends over 15 amino acids. Between the trimmed V and J ends, which lost 2 bases and 4 bases, there was a span of 14 bases. Germline CDR1 is MNHEY and CDR2 is SVGAGI.